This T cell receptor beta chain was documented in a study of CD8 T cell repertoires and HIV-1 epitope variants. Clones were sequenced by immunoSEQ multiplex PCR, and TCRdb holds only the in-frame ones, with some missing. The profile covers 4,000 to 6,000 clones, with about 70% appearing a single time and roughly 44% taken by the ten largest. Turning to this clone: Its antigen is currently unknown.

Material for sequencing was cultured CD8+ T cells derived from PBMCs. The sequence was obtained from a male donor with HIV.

CDR3 region: CASSFGQGLGEQFF. CDR3 nucleotides: TGTGCCAGCAGCTTCGGGCAGGGCCTTGGGGAGCAGTTCTTC. The chain combines TRBV5-8 with TRBJ2-1, with D perhaps matching TRBD1 (5 bases). CDR3 size: 14 residues. CDR1 and CDR2 (germline): SGHTS, YDEGEE. The V and J ends lost 2 bases and 10 bases respectively, with 16 bases between them.